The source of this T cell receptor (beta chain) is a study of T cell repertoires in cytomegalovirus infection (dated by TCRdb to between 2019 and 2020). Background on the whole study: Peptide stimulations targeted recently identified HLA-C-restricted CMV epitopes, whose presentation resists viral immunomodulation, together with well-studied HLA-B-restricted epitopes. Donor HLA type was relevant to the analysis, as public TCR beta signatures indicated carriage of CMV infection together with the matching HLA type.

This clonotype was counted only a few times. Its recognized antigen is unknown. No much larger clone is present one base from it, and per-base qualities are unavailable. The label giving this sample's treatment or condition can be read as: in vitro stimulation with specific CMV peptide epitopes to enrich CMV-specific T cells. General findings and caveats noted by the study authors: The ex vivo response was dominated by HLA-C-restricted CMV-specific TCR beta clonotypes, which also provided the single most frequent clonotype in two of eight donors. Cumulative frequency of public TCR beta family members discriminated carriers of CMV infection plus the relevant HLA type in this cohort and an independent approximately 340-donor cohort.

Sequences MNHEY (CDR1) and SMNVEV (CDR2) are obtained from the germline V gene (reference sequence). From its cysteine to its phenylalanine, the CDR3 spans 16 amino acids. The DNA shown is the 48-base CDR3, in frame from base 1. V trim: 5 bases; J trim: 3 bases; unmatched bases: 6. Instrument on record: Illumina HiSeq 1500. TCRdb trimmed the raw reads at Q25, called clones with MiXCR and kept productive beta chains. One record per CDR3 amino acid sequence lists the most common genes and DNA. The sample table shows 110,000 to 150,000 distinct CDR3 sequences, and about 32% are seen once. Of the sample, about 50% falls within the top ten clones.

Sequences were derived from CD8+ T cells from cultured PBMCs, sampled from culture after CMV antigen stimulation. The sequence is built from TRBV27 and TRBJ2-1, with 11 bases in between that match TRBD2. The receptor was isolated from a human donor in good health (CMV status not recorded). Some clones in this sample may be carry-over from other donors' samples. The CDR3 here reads CASSPLTSGVYNEQFF. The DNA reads TGTGCCAGCAGTCCCCTGACTAGCGGGGTCTACAATGAGCAGTTCTTC.